The present entry profiles one T cell receptor (beta chain) with its context. Clones were read by immunoSEQ multiplex PCR, and TCRdb kept only the in-frame ones, dropping some. The repertoire holds roughly 93,000 clones, with 92% as singletons. V lost 2 bases to trimming and J lost 4 bases, with 9 bases between them. The CDR3 consists of 13 residues. CDR1 SGHNT and CDR2 YYREEE come from the germline V gene (reference sequence). The data are from a study of OX40 agonist ivuxolimab in advanced cancers. Study background: Age averaged approximately 60 years (range roughly 20 to 90), and 82.7% were male. Earlier anti-PD-1, anti-PD-L1 or anti-CTLA-4 therapy was permitted; 30% to 45% had received some.

This sample comprised CD4+ or CD8+ T cells sorted from blood, obtained in a trial of the OX40 agonist ivuxolimab. The clonotype originates from an adult with an advanced solid tumor such as melanoma, head and neck, liver or kidney cancer. The chain is built from TRBV5-4 and TRBJ1-2; D is uncertain. CDR3 bases: TGTGCCAGCAGCTTAGACGGAGGCTATGGCTACACCTTC. Residues: CASSLDGGYGYTF.